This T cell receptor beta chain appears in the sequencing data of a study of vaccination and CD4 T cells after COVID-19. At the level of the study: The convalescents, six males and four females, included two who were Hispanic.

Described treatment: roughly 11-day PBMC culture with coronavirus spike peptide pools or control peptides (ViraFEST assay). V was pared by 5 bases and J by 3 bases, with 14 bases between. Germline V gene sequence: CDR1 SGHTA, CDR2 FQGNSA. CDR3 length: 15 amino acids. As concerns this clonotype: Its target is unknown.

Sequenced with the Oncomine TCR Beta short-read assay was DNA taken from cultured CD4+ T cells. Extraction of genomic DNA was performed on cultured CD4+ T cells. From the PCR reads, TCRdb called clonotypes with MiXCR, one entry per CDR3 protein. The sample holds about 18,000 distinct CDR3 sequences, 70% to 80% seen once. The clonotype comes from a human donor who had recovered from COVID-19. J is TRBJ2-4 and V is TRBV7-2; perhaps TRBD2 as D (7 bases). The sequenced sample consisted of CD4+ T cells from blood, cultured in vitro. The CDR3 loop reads CASSGGGGVKNIQYF. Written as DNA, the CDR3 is TGTGCCAGCAGCGGGGGGGGCGGGGTCAAAAACATTCAGTACTTC.